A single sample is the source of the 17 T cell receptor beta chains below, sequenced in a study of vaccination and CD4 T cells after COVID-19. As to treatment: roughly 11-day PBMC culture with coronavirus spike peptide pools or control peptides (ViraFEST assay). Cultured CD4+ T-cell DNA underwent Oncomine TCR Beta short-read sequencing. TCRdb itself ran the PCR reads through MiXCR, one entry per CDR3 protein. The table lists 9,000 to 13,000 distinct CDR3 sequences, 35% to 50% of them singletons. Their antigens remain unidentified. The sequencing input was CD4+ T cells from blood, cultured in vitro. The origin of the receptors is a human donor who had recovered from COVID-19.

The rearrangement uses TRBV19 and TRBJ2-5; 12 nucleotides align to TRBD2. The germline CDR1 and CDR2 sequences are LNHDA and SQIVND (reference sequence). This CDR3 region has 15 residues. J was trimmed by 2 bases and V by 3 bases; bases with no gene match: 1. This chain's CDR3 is CASSITSGGQETQYF. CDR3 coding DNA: TGTGCCAGTAGTATCACTAGCGGGGGGCAAGAGACCCAGTACTTC.

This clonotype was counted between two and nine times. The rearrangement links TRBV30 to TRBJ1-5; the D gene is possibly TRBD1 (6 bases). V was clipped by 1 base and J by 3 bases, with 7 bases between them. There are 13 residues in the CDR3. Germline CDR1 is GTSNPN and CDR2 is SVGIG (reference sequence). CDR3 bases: TGTGCCTGGAGTGCAGGGGTCAATCAGCCCCAGCATTTT. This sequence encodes CAWSAGVNQPQHF.

In nucleotides, the CDR3 is TGTGCCAGCAGCGTAGCGAGCCGAGGAACCGGGGAGCTGTTTTTT. Protein: CASSVASRGTGELFF. V and J are TRBV9 and TRBJ2-2; D gene ambiguous. This CDR3 spans 15 amino acids. Trimming removed 0 bases from V and 5 bases from J, with 11 bases in between. Germline V lookup: CDR1 SGDLS, CDR2 YYNGEE.

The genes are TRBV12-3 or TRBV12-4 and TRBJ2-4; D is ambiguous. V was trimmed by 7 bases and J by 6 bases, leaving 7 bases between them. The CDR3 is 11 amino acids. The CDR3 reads CASTSGNIQYF. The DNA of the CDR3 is TGTGCCAGCACCTCCGGAAACATTCAGTACTTC.

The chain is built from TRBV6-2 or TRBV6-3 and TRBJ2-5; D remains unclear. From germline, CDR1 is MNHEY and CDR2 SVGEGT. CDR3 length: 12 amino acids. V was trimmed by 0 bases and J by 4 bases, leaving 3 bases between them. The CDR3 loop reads CASSYSTETQYF. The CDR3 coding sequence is TGTGCCAGCAGTTACTCGACAGAGACCCAGTACTTC.

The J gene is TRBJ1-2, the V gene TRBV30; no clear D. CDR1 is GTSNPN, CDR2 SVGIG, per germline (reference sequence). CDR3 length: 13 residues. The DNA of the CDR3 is TGTGCAACTCCGGCGGACGGCCTATATGGCTACACCTTC. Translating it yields CATPADGLYGYTF.

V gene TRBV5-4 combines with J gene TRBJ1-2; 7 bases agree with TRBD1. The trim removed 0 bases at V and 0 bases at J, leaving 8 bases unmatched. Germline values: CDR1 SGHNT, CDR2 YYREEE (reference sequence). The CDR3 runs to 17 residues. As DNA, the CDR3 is TGTGCCAGCAGCTTGGCAGGGGGGCGTGAAGCTAACTATGGCTACACCTTC. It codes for CASSLAGGREANYGYTF.

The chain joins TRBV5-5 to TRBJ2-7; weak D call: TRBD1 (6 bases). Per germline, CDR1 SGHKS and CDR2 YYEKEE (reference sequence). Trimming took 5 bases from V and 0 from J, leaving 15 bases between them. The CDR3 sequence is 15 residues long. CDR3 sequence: CASRPGQTLSYEQYF. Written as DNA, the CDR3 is TGTGCCAGCAGACCCGGACAGACTCTCTCCTACGAGCAGTACTTC.

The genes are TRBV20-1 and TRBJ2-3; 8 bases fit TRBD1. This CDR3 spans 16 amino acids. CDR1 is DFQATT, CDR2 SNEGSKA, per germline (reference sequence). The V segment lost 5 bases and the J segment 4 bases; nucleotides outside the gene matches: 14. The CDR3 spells CSAEDRVLRTSDTQYF. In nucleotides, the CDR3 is TGCAGTGCTGAGGACAGGGTTCTTCGTACGTCAGATACGCAGTATTTT.

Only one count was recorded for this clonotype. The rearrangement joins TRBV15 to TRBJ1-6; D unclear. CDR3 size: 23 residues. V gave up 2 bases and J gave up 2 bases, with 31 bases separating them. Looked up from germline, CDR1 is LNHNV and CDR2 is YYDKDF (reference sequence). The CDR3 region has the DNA TGTGCCACCAGCAGACCCCCCGCCCCCCGGGCCTCGGGCCCCAGCACCTATAATTCACCCCTCCACTTT. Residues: CATSRPPAPRASGPSTYNSPLHF.

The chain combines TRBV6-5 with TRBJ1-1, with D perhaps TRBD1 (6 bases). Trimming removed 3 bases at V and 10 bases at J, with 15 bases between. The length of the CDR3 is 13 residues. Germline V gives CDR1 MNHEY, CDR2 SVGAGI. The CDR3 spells CASSYKGGSVAFF. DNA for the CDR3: TGTGCCAGCAGTTATAAGGGGGGCTCGGTAGCTTTCTTT.

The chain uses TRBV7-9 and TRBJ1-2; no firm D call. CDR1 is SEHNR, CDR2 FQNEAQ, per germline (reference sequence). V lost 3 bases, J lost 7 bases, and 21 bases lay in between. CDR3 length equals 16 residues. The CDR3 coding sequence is TGTGCCAGCAGCTTGACCGCCTTGGGTAACGATGGTGGCTACACCTTC. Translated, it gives CASSLTALGNDGGYTF.

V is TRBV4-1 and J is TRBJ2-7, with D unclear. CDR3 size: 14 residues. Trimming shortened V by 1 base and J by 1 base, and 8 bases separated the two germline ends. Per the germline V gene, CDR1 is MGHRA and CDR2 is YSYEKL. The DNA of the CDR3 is TGCGCCAGCAGCCAAGCGGTCGGTTCCTACGAGCAGTACTTC. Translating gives CASSQAVGSYEQYF.

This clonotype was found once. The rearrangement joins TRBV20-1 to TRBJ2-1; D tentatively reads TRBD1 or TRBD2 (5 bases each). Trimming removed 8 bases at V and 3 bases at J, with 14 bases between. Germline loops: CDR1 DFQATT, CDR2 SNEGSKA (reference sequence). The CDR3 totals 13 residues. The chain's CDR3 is CSSQGAGYNEQFF. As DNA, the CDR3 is TGCAGTTCCCAAGGGGCGGGCTACAATGAGCAGTTCTTC.

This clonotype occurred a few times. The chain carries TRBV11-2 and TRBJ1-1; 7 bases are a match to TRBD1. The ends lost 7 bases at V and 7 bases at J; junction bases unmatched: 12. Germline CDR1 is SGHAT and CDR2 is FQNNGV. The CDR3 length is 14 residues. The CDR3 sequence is CASTDVRGRGEAFF. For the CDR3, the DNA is TGTGCCAGCACCGATGTGAGGGGGCGGGGTGAAGCTTTCTTT.

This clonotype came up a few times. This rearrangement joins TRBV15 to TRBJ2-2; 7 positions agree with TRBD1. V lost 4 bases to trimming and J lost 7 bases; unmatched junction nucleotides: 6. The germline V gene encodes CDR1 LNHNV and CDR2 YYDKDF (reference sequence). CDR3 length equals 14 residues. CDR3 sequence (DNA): TGTGCCACCAGCACCGGACAGGTGGGCGGGGAGCTGTTTTTT. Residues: CATSTGQVGGELFF.

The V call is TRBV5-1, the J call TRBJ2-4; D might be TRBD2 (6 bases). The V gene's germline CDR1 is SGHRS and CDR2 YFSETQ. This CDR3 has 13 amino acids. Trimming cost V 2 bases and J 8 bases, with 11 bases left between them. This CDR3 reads CASSLGGVDIQYF. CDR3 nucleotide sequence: TGCGCCAGCAGCTTAGGCGGGGTGGACATTCAGTACTTC.